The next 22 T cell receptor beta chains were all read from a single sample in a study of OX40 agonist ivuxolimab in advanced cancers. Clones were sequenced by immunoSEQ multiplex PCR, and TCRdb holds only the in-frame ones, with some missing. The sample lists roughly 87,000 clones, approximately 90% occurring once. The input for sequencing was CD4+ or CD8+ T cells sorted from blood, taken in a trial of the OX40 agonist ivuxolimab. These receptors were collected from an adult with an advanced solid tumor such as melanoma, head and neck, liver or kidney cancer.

CDR3 amino acids: CASSQDYTEYNEQFF. In nucleotides, the CDR3 is TGCGCCAGCAGCCAAGATTACACGGAATACAATGAGCAGTTCTTC. The rearrangement joins TRBV4-3 to TRBJ2-1, with no clear D. The V end lost 0 bases, the J end lost 4 bases, and 10 bases lay between the germline ends. Germline V gene data show CDR1 as LGHNA and CDR2 as YSLEER. The CDR3 covers 15 residues.

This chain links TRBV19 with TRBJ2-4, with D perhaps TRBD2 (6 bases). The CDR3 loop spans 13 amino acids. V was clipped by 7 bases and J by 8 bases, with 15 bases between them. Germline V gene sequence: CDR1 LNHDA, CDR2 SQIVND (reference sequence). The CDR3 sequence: CASNKGSGDIQYF. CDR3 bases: TGTGCCAGTAACAAAGGGTCGGGGGACATTCAGTACTTC.

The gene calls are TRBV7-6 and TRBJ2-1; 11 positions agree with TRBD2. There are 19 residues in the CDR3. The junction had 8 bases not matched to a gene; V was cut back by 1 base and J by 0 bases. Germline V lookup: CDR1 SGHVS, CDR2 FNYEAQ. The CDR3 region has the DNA TGTGCCAGCAGCTTAGAGGTGACTAGCGGGGTTAACTCCTACAATGAGCAGTTCTTC. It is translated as CASSLEVTSGVNSYNEQFF. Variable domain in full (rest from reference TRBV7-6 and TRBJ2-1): GAGVSQSPRYKVTKRGQDVALRCDPISGHVSLYWYRQALGQGPEFLTYFNYEAQQDKSGLPNDRFSAERPEGSISTLTIQRTEQRDSAMYRCASSLEVTSGVNSYNEQFFGPGTRLTVL.

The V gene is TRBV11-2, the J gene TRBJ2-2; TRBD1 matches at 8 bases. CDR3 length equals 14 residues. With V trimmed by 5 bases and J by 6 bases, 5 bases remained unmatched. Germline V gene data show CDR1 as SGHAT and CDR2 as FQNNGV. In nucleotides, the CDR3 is TGTGCCAGCAGCGGACAGGGTTCCTCCGGGGAGCTGTTTTTT. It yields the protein CASSGQGSSGELFF.

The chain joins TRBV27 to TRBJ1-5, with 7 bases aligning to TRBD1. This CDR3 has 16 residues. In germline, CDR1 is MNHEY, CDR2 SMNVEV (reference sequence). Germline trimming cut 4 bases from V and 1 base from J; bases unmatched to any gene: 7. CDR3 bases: TGTGCCAGCAGTTCATTATGGACAGGCAGCAATCAGCCCCAGCATTTT. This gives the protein CASSSLWTGSNQPQHF.

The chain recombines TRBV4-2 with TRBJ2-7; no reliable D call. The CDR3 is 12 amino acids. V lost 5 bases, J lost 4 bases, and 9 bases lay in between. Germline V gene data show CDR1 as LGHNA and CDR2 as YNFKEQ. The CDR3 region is CASSSGPYEQYF. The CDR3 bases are TGTGCCAGCAGCTCTGGGCCGTACGAGCAGTACTTC.

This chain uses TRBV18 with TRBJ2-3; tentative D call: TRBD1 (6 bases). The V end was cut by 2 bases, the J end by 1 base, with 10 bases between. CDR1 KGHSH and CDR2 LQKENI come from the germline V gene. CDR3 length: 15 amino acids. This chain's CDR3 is CASSPLAGGTDTQYF. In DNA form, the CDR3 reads TGTGCCAGCTCACCATTGGCAGGGGGCACAGATACGCAGTATTTT.

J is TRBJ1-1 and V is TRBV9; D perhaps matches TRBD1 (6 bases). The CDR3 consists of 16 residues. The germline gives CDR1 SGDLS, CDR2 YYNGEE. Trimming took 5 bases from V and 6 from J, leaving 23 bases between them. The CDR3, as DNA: TGTGCCAGCAGAAAGGATGGGGGGACAAATCGGGCTGAAGCTTTCTTT. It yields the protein CASRKDGGTNRAEAFF.

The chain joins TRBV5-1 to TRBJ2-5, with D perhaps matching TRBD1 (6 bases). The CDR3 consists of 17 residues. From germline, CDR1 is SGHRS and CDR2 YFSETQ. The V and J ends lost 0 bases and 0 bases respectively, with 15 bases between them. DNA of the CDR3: TGCGCCAGCAGCTTGGCCCAGGGGACCGAGTACCAAGAGACCCAGTACTTC. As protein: CASSLAQGTEYQETQYF.

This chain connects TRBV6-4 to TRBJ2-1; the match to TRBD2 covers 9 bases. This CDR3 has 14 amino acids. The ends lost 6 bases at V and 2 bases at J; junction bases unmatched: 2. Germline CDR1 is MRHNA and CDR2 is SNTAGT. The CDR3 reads CASRASGAYNEQFF. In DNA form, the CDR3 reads TGTGCCAGCAGAGCTAGCGGGGCCTACAATGAGCAGTTCTTC.

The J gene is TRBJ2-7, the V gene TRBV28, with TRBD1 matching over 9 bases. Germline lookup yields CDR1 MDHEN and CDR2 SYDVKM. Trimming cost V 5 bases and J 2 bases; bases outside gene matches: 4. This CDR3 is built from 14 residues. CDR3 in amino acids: CASSGQGRTYEQYF. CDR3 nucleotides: TGTGCCAGCAGTGGACAGGGGCGAACCTACGAGCAGTACTTC.

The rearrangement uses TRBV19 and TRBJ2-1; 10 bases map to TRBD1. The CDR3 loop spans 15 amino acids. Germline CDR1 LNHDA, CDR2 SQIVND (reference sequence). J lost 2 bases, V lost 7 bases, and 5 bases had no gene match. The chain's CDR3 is CASKIDRGPYNEQFF. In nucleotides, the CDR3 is TGTGCCAGTAAAATAGACAGGGGGCCCTACAATGAGCAGTTCTTC.

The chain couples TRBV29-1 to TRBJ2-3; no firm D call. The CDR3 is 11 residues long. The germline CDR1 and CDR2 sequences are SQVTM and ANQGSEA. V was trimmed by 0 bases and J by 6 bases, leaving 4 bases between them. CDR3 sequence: CSVEDRDTQYF. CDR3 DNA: TGCAGCGTTGAAGATCGGGATACGCAGTATTTT.

CDR3 DNA: TGTGCCAGCAGTTCGCCCGAACCGGGACAACAGTACAATGAGCAGTTCTTC. Its protein is CASSSPEPGQQYNEQFF. The chain combines TRBV28 with TRBJ2-1; a weak D match, TRBD1 (6 bases). Germline CDR1 is MDHEN and CDR2 is SYDVKM. There are 17 residues in the CDR3. The V end was cut by 4 bases, the J end by 4 bases, with 20 bases between.

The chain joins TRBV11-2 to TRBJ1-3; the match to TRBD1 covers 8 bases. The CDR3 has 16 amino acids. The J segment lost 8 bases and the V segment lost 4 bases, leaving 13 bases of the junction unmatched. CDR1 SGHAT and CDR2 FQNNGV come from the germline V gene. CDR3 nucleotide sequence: TGTGCCAGCAGCTCAATCCGGGACAGGTTACGAGACACCATATATTTT. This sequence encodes CASSSIRDRLRDTIYF.

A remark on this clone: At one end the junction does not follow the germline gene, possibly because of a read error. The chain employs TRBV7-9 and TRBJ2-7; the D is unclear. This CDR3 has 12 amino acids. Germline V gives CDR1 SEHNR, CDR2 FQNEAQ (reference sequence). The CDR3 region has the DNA TGTGCCAGCAGCGGTCCCTTATGGGCGACTTCGTTC. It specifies CASSGPLWATSF.

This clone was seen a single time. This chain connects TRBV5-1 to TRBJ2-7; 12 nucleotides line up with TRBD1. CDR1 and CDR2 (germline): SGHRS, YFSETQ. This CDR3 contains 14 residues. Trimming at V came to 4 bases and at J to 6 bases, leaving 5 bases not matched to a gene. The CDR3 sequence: CASSPGTGGLEQYF. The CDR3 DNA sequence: TGCGCCAGCAGCCCCGGGACAGGGGGCCTCGAGCAGTACTTC.

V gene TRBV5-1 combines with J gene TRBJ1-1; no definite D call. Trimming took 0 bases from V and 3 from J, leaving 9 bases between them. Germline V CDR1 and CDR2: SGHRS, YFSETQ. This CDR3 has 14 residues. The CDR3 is CASSLVIGDTEAFF. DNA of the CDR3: TGCGCCAGCAGCTTGGTAATCGGGGACACTGAAGCTTTCTTT.

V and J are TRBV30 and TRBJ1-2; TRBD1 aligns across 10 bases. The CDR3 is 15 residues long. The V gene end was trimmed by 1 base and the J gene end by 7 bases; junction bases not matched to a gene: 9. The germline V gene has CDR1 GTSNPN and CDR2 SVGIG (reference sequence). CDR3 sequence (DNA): TGTGCCTGGAGTGCATTAACGGGACAGGGGTTTGGCTACACCTTC. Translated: CAWSALTGQGFGYTF.

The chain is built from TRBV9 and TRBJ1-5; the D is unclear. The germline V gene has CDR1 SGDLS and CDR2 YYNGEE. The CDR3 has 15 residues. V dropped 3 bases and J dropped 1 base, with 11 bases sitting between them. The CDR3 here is CASSADAASNQPQHF. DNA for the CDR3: TGTGCCAGCAGCGCAGACGCAGCCAGCAATCAGCCCCAGCATTTT.

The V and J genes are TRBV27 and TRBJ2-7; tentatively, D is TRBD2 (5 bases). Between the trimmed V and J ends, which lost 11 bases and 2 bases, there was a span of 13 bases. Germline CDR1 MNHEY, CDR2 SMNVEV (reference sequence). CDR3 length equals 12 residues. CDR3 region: CARGGFTYEQYF. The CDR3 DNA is TGTGCCCGAGGAGGTTTTACCTACGAGCAGTACTTC.

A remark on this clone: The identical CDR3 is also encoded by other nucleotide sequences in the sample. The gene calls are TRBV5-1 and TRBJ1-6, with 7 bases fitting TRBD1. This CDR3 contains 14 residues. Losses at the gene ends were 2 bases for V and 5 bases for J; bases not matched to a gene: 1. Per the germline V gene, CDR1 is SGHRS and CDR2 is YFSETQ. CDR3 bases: TGCGCCAGCAGCTTCGGACAGGATAATTCACCCCTCCACTTT. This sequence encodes CASSFGQDNSPLHF.